Each of the 26 T cell receptor beta chains below was sequenced from the same sample in a study of blood T cells in healthy people across ages. It was with a sample-barcoded 5' primer and a J-beta primer mix that a second PCR of about 6 to 12 cycles was run. TCRdb independently ran MiXCR on the 5' RACE reads; one entry per CDR3 protein. The table includes over a million distinct CDR3 sequences, 45% detected once. Sequenced: blood. The receptors here all came from a woman aged 55-69 years in good health.

This chain links TRBV27 with TRBJ2-7; TRBD2 matches 16 bases. The V gene end was trimmed by 5 bases and the J gene end by 7 bases; junction bases not matched to a gene: 5. Germline CDR1 MNHEY, CDR2 SMNVEV (reference sequence). The CDR3 spans 15 residues. CDR3 in DNA: TGTGCCAGCAGTGCCGGGACTAGCGGGAGGGGAGAGCAGTACTTC. Protein sequence: CASSAGTSGRGEQYF.

This clonotype came up a few times. The V and J genes are TRBV6-5 and TRBJ2-7; 7 bases fit TRBD2. CDR3 length: 15 residues. J gave up 2 bases and V 4 bases, and 8 bases lay outside the gene matches. The V gene's germline CDR1 is MNHEY and CDR2 SVGAGI. The CDR3, as DNA: TGTGCCAGCAGTTTTTCACCCGGGAGGACCTACGAGCAGTACTTC. This translates into CASSFSPGRTYEQYF.

The chain has TRBV4-2 and TRBJ2-7; D is ambiguous. Germline V CDR1 and CDR2: LGHNA, YNFKEQ. Trimming stripped 1 base from V and 7 bases from J, with 14 bases between. The CDR3 extends over 14 amino acids. The CDR3 spells CASSQAGWPNEQYF. The CDR3 DNA is TGTGCCAGCAGCCAAGCTGGATGGCCCAATGAGCAGTACTTC.

The CDR3 sequence is CASSFQPGHPRETQYF. The CDR3 DNA follows: TGCGCCAGCAGCTTCCAACCGGGCCACCCGAGGGAGACCCAGTACTTC. J is TRBJ2-4 and V is TRBV5-1; D unresolved. The J call may be mistaken, given a closer DNA end match to TRBJ2-5. The CDR3 is 16 residues long. Germline CDR1 and CDR2: SGHRS and YFSETQ.

The chain is built from TRBV12-3 or TRBV12-4 and TRBJ2-5; D is unclear. Trimming cost V 5 bases and J 5 bases, with 9 bases left between them. The CDR3 covers 12 residues. CDR3 sequence: CASSRTVETQYF. CDR3 in DNA: TGTGCCAGCAGTAGAACAGTTGAGACCCAGTACTTC.

This clonotype was observed a handful of times. This sequence joins TRBV7-3 and TRBJ2-1; 9 bases match TRBD2. The junction had 11 bases not matched to a gene; V was cut back by 4 bases and J by 13 bases. Germline loops: CDR1 SGHTA, CDR2 FQGTGA. The CDR3 has 14 amino acids. In nucleotides, the CDR3 is TGTGCCAGCAGCTCCTCCGTGACTAGCGGAGCCCAGTTCTTC. As protein: CASSSSVTSGAQFF.

As regards this clonotype: This sequence may be a read error, since a much larger clone differs from it by one base. This chain joins TRBV29-1 and TRBJ2-4; no definite D call. Per germline, CDR1 SQVTM and CDR2 ANQGSEA. The CDR3 sequence is 11 residues long. V dropped 1 base and J dropped 15 bases, with 13 bases sitting between them. DNA of the CDR3: TGCAGCGTTGAAGTTGGCTATATGCGGTACTTC. Its protein is CSVEVGYMRYF.

The rearrangement uses TRBV10-3 and TRBJ2-7, with D unresolved. CDR1 is ENHRY, CDR2 SYGVKD, per germline. V was trimmed by 5 bases and J by 6 bases, leaving 11 bases between them. The CDR3 is made up of 12 amino acids. The CDR3 bases are TGTGCCATCAGTAACTCTAGAGGCGAGCAGTACTTC. Encoded protein: CAISNSRGEQYF.

This clonotype was seen a single time. The gene calls are TRBV20-1 and TRBJ2-1; TRBD2 agrees at 9 bases. The trim removed 2 bases at V and 7 bases at J, leaving 9 bases unmatched. CDR1 DFQATT and CDR2 SNEGSKA come from the germline V gene (reference sequence). CDR3 length: 15 amino acids. CDR3 in amino acids: CSARMAGGPVNEQFF. The CDR3 nucleotides read TGCAGTGCTAGAATGGCGGGAGGGCCGGTAAATGAGCAGTTCTTC.

This chain joins TRBV29-1 and TRBJ2-5; 7 nucleotides match TRBD1. J was trimmed by 2 bases and V by 7 bases; bases with no gene match: 4. CDR3 length: 12 amino acids. Germline V gene lookup returns CDR1 SQVTM and CDR2 ANQGSEA. The CDR3 nucleotides read TGCAGCGGACGGGACAGACAAGAGACCCAGTACTTC. Encoded protein: CSGRDRQETQYF.

The chain employs TRBV6-2 or TRBV6-3 and TRBJ2-1; the match to TRBD1 covers 9 bases. After removal of 5 bases from V and 8 bases from J, the junction contained 7 bases not matched to a gene. Looked up from germline, CDR1 is MNHEY and CDR2 is SVGEGT. This CDR3 region has 14 residues. The CDR3: CASSLRTGADEQFF. CDR3 nucleotides: TGTGCCAGCAGTCTTCGGACAGGGGCCGATGAGCAGTTCTTC.

The chain couples TRBV20-1 to TRBJ2-3; 14 bases align to TRBD2. Germline values: CDR1 DFQATT, CDR2 SNEGSKA (reference sequence). The CDR3 loop spans 20 amino acids. The V segment lost 6 bases and the J segment 6 bases; nucleotides outside the gene matches: 23. CDR3 amino acids: CSAEPGLAGGPTSFTDTQYF. In DNA form, the CDR3 reads TGCAGTGCGGAACCTGGACTAGCGGGAGGCCCCACGAGCTTCACCGATACGCAGTATTTT.

The chain uses TRBV27 and TRBJ2-3; unclear D gene. This CDR3 comprises 18 residues. V was cut by 2 bases and J by 0 bases, with 18 bases left in between. Germline CDR1 reads MNHEY; CDR2 reads SMNVEV (reference sequence). The CDR3 DNA sequence: TGTGCCAGCAGTTTAACCCTCCATCAGCAAACTAGCACAGATACGCAGTATTTT. Translation gives CASSLTLHQQTSTDTQYF.

The chain combines TRBV6-1 with TRBJ2-6, with D possibly matching TRBD1 (6 bases). The V gene lost 7 bases and the J gene lost 0 bases, with 10 bases spanning the gap. The CDR3 is made up of 15 amino acids. Germline-derived CDR1 and CDR2 are MNHNS and SASEGT. CDR3 region: CASTEGGSGANVLTF. In DNA form, the CDR3 reads TGTGCCAGCACCGAAGGGGGCTCTGGGGCCAACGTCCTGACTTTC.

This clonotype was observed a handful of times. The chain has TRBV7-2 and TRBJ2-5; D not certain. From germline, CDR1 is SGHTA and CDR2 FQGNSA. CDR3 length: 13 residues. V lost 5 bases, J lost 7 bases, and 14 bases lay in between. CDR3 amino acids: CASSAFTEGTQYF. Here the CDR3 DNA reads TGTGCCAGCAGCGCCTTTACAGAAGGGACCCAGTACTTC.

The rearrangement joins TRBV27 to TRBJ1-2; D is possibly TRBD1 (5 bases). The CDR3 has 15 amino acids. Germline CDR1 MNHEY, CDR2 SMNVEV (reference sequence). Trimming removed 4 bases from V and 2 bases from J, with 14 bases in between. The CDR3 spells CASSSSGGWNYGYTF. CDR3 nucleotides: TGTGCCAGCAGTTCCTCCGGGGGGTGGAACTATGGCTACACCTTC.

This clonotype was counted only a few times. The chain combines TRBV9 with TRBJ2-5; tentative D call: TRBD2 (5 bases). Germline V CDR1 and CDR2: SGDLS, YYNGEE. V shed 3 bases and J shed 2 bases, with 17 bases lying between them. The CDR3 extends over 16 amino acids. CDR3 DNA: TGTGCCAGCAGCGCGAACCCCTCGACGGGACAAGAGACCCAGTACTTC. It is translated as CASSANPSTGQETQYF.

This chain joins TRBV28 and TRBJ1-5; TRBD1 matches 8 bases. CDR1 is MDHEN and CDR2 is SYDVKM in the germline V gene. This CDR3 has 15 residues. V was clipped by 6 bases and J by 7 bases; unmatched bases: 11. The DNA of the CDR3 is TGTGCCAGCAGAGCCGGACAGGGTTCCCGACAGCCCCAGCATTTT. Amino acid sequence: CASRAGQGSRQPQHF.

This chain connects TRBV7-2 to TRBJ2-4; D uncertain. The V gene's germline CDR1 is SGHTA and CDR2 FQGNSA. The CDR3 has 16 amino acids. Trimming stripped 4 bases from V and 6 bases from J, with 19 bases between. CDR3 coding DNA: TGTGCCAGCAGCTCTAATATGGGTATGGATAGAAACATTCAGTACTTC. Its translation is CASSSNMGMDRNIQYF.

The chain carries TRBV27 and TRBJ2-7; D might be TRBD1 (6 bases). Germline V gene sequence: CDR1 MNHEY, CDR2 SMNVEV (reference sequence). Trimming removed 0 bases at V and 0 bases at J, with 12 bases between. CDR3 length: 16 amino acids. The DNA for the CDR3 is TGTGCCAGCAGTTTATCGATCGGACAGATCTCCTACGAGCAGTACTTC. Residues: CASSLSIGQISYEQYF.

The J gene is TRBJ1-1, the V gene TRBV6-5; D perhaps matches TRBD1 (6 bases). The CDR3 has 16 residues. Germline V gives CDR1 MNHEY, CDR2 SVGAGI. Trimming shortened V by 0 bases and J by 1 base, and 12 bases separated the two germline ends. Here the CDR3 reads CASSYSGAATNTEAFF. CDR3 in DNA: TGTGCCAGCAGTTACTCGGGGGCAGCGACGAACACTGAAGCTTTCTTT.

This chain uses TRBV5-6 with TRBJ2-7; D is possibly TRBD1 (5 bases). Germline CDR1 SGHDT, CDR2 YYEEEE. Between the trimmed V and J ends, which lost 0 bases and 0 bases, there was a span of 10 bases. CDR3 length equals 15 residues. DNA of the CDR3: TGTGCCAGCAGCTTGGTCAGGGTACCCTCCTACGAGCAGTACTTC. Amino acid sequence: CASSLVRVPSYEQYF.

The chain has TRBV5-1 and TRBJ2-1; 7 bases agree with TRBD1. Germline-derived CDR1 and CDR2 are SGHRS and YFSETQ. With V trimmed by 0 bases and J by 7 bases, 7 bases remained unmatched. This CDR3 spans 15 amino acids. CDR3 DNA: TGCGCCAGCAGCTTGGATGACAGGGTGTATAATGAGCAGTTCTTC. This encodes CASSLDDRVYNEQFF.

This clonotype was picked up many times. The J gene is TRBJ2-7, the V gene TRBV14; D may be TRBD2 (5 bases). With 1 base removed from V and 3 bases from J, the gap between germline ends came to 13 bases. The V gene's germline CDR1 is SGHDN and CDR2 FVKESK. CDR3 length: 15 amino acids. CDR3 coding DNA: TGTGCCAGCAGCCAAGTTACGGGGATCTTCTACGAGCAGTACTTC. Translating gives CASSQVTGIFYEQYF.

This clonotype showed up just once. The junction does not match germline at one end; this may be a read error. V usage is TRBV20-1 and J usage is TRBJ2-1, with D perhaps TRBD2 (6 bases). Looked up from germline, CDR1 is DFQATT and CDR2 is SNEGSKA (reference sequence). The CDR3 contains 11 residues. CDR3 nucleotides: TGCAATGCTAGACTAGGCAATGAGCAGTTCTTC. Its protein is CNARLGNEQFF.

The table lists this clonotype with a few counts. The V gene is TRBV4-2, the J gene TRBJ2-7, with D hard to call. There are 14 residues in the CDR3. The germline V and J ends were trimmed by 3 bases and 6 bases, with 15 bases remaining between them. The V gene's germline CDR1 is LGHNA and CDR2 YNFKEQ. CDR3 in amino acids: CASSQGRGSGEQYF. CDR3 in DNA: TGTGCCAGCAGCCAGGGTCGAGGTAGTGGCGAGCAGTACTTC.